This entry lists 26 T cell receptor beta chains sequenced from one sample in a study of CXCR3-negative and CXCR3-positive naive CD8 T cells. Carrying UMI labels, the TRB cDNA libraries were prepared through 5' RACE. TCRdb re-analyzed the 5' RACE reads; it lists each CDR3 protein once, without DNA. This sample's table has 45,000 or so distinct CDR3 sequences. Specimen: naive CXCR3- CD8+ T cells from blood. The subset: CD45RO-CCR7+CD27+CD95- naive CD8+ T cells lacking CXCR3 (TNR3-). The receptor set was obtained from a human donor in good health. Some clones in this sample may be carry-over from other donors' samples.

J is TRBJ2-7 and V is TRBV28; lacking DNA, the TRBD2 call made by TCRdb goes unchecked. Germline V gene lookup returns CDR1 MDHEN and CDR2 SYDVKM. CDR3 length: 15 amino acids. CDR3 protein: CASSLLRQGTYEQYF.

The chain carries TRBV7-3 and TRBJ2-1; no DNA is available, so the TRBD2 call from TCRdb remains unchecked. This CDR3 comprises 11 residues. From germline, CDR1 is SGHTA and CDR2 FQGTGA. The CDR3 spells CASSVGREQFF.

This rearrangement joins TRBV7-8 to TRBJ2-2; lacking DNA, the TRBD1 call made by TCRdb goes unchecked. CDR3 length: 16 amino acids. Germline assignment: CDR1 SGHVS and CDR2 FQNEAQ. Here the CDR3 reads CASRNPGGANTGELFF.

The genes are TRBV28 and TRBJ1-1. Germline V CDR1 and CDR2: MDHEN, SYDVKM. The CDR3 totals 13 residues. The CDR3 is CASSPAGRTEAFF.

This chain uses TRBV10-3 with TRBJ2-5; TCRdb lists TRBD1, though no DNA is available to test this call. The CDR3 spans 15 residues. Germline V gene data show CDR1 as ENHRY and CDR2 as SYGVKD. The CDR3 region is CAISEPRTGRETQYF.

The CDR3 sequence is CASSYGSGELFF. This sequence joins TRBV6-2 or TRBV6-3 and TRBJ2-2. The CDR3 sequence is 12 residues long. Germline V lookup: CDR1 MNHEY, CDR2 SVGEGT.

The rearrangement uses TRBV15 and TRBJ2-5; TCRdb's assignment of TRBD2 cannot be checked, as there is no DNA. The CDR3 length is 13 residues. From germline, CDR1 is LNHNV and CDR2 YYDKDF (reference sequence). The CDR3 loop is CATSLGSQETQYF.

This chain joins TRBV29-1 and TRBJ2-1; there is no DNA to check the TCRdb D call of TRBD2. This CDR3 comprises 12 residues. From germline, CDR1 is SQVTM and CDR2 ANQGSEA. The CDR3 here is CSVDVAGNEQFF.

V gene TRBV6-5 combines with J gene TRBJ1-1; TCRdb reports TRBD1, a call that lacks DNA to check it against. The CDR3 length is 13 residues. In germline, CDR1 is MNHEY, CDR2 SVGAGI. The CDR3 reads CASSYGGYTEAFF.

The chain joins TRBV29-1 to TRBJ2-5; TCRdb calls TRBD1, which cannot be checked without DNA. The CDR3 loop spans 12 amino acids. Germline V gene data show CDR1 as SQVTM and CDR2 as ANQGSEA. The CDR3 is CSVVDTQETQYF.

V usage is TRBV29-1 and J usage is TRBJ2-7; there is no DNA to check the TCRdb D call of TRBD1. The CDR3 is 13 residues long. Germline V gene sequence: CDR1 SQVTM, CDR2 ANQGSEA. CDR3 sequence reads: CSVPGTIDYEQYF.

The CDR3 here is CATSEWTGISYEQYF. This chain joins TRBV15 and TRBJ2-7; TCRdb gives TRBD1 as the D gene, but with no DNA this cannot be confirmed. Germline V gene data show CDR1 as LNHNV and CDR2 as YYDKDF (reference sequence). This CDR3 spans 15 amino acids.

The gene calls are TRBV28 and TRBJ2-4; TCRdb designates TRBD1, a call that cannot be tested without DNA. The germline V gene has CDR1 MDHEN and CDR2 SYDVKM. The CDR3 is 14 amino acids. CDR3 sequence reads: CASSSTPDLNIQYF.

This sequence joins TRBV20-1 and TRBJ1-3. This CDR3 has 14 residues. The germline V gene has CDR1 DFQATT and CDR2 SNEGSKA (reference sequence). CDR3 amino acids: CSAFTGNSGNTIYF.

The chain uses TRBV6-1 and TRBJ1-5; TCRdb gives TRBD1 as the D gene, but with no DNA this cannot be confirmed. This CDR3 contains 17 residues. Per the germline V gene, CDR1 is MNHNS and CDR2 is SASEGT. CDR3 residues: CASSTTDTLNSNQPQHF.

V usage is TRBV7-3 and J usage is TRBJ1-1. CDR3 length equals 13 residues. Germline assignment: CDR1 SGHTA and CDR2 FQGTGA. The CDR3 spells CASSLEGNTEAFF.

The J gene is TRBJ2-3, the V gene TRBV7-2; TCRdb proposes TRBD1, but this gene call is untestable without DNA. The CDR3 contains 14 residues. CDR1 and CDR2 (germline): SGHTA, FQGNSA. The CDR3 sequence: CASSPTGSTDTQYF.

The J gene is TRBJ2-5, the V gene TRBV28. Per germline, CDR1 MDHEN and CDR2 SYDVKM. This CDR3 is 12 amino acids long. CDR3 in amino acids: CASSFYQETQYF.

The chain employs TRBV7-9 and TRBJ1-5. CDR1 is SEHNR and CDR2 is FQNEAQ in the germline V gene (reference sequence). The CDR3 length is 12 residues. The chain's CDR3 is CASSLGTQPQHF.

The rearrangement links TRBV28 to TRBJ2-7; TCRdb reports TRBD1, a call that lacks DNA to check it against. CDR3 size: 12 residues. CDR1 is MDHEN, CDR2 SYDVKM, per germline. CDR3 residues: CASGARAYEQYF.

This rearrangement joins TRBV4-1 to TRBJ1-2; TCRdb's D gene call, TRBD1, goes unchecked for lack of DNA. Germline CDR1 MGHRA, CDR2 YSYEKL. This CDR3 has 15 amino acids. This CDR3 reads CASSQEPGQVHGYTF.

The CDR3 protein is CATETDDPLEQYF. This chain connects TRBV6-1 to TRBJ2-7; TCRdb lists TRBD1, though no DNA is available to test this call. The CDR3 runs 13 residues. In germline, CDR1 is MNHNS, CDR2 SASEGT.

The CDR3 loop is CASSFPSEFEQGEDITNKYEQYF. V usage is TRBV28 and J usage is TRBJ2-7; no DNA is available, so the TRBD1 call from TCRdb remains unchecked. The CDR3 loop spans 23 amino acids. Per the germline V gene, CDR1 is MDHEN and CDR2 is SYDVKM.

Its frequency marks this clonotype as medium-sized. The chain joins TRBV14 to TRBJ2-5; TCRdb reports TRBD1, a call that lacks DNA to check it against. The CDR3 has 14 amino acids. The V gene's germline CDR1 is SGHDN and CDR2 FVKESK. The CDR3 is CASSQEEGGETQYF.

The gene calls are TRBV29-1 and TRBJ1-2; TCRdb returns TRBD1, unconfirmable since there is no DNA. This CDR3 region has 16 residues. CDR1 and CDR2 (germline): SQVTM, ANQGSEA. The CDR3 here is CSVSRPDGQGDYGYTF.

The chain's CDR3 is CATSSSGELFF. The chain has TRBV15 and TRBJ2-2. In germline, CDR1 is LNHNV, CDR2 YYDKDF (reference sequence). There are 11 residues in the CDR3.